These 8 T cell receptor beta chains were sequenced from one sample in a study of Ad26.COV2.S vaccination and SARS-CoV-2 variants. Here immunoSEQ multiplex PCR was the method, and the copy in TCRdb shows in-frame clones only, minus some. The sample lists about 370,000 clones, 89% occurring once. The treatment is: around 19 received Ad26.COV2.S at low or high dose, single or two shots; 5 received placebo; per-sample allocation not given. At day 63 after the first vaccine or placebo injection, samples were drawn. The sequencing used peripheral blood, collected in a trial of Ad26.COV2.S vaccine versus placebo. The origin of the receptors is a person aged 18-65 years who received the Ad26.COV2.S COVID-19 vaccine or a placebo.

The chain has TRBV7-3 and TRBJ1-1; no reliable D call. V gave up 4 bases and J gave up 1 base, with 7 bases separating them. The CDR3 contains 13 residues. Germline loops: CDR1 SGHTA, CDR2 FQGTGA. CDR3: CASSWTENTEAFF. The DNA for the CDR3 is TGTGCCAGCAGCTGGACGGAGAACACTGAAGCTTTCTTT.

This clone showed up just a few times. The identical CDR3 is also encoded by other nucleotide sequences in the sample. This chain joins TRBV7-8 and TRBJ1-5, with D uncertain. V gave up 1 base and J gave up 0 bases, with 1 base separating them. The germline gives CDR1 SGHVS, CDR2 FQNEAQ. The length of the CDR3 is 13 residues. The CDR3 loop reads CASSLDSNQPQHF. The DNA for the CDR3 is TGTGCCAGCAGCTTAGATAGCAATCAGCCCCAGCATTTT. Full variable domain (missing parts from reference TRBV7-8 and TRBJ1-5): GAGVSQSPRYKVAKRGQDVALRCDPISGHVSLFWYQQALGQGPEFLTYFQNEAQLDKSGLPSDRFFAERPEGSVSTLKIQRTQQEDSAVYLCASSLDSNQPQHFGDGTRLSIL.

The chain recombines TRBV24-1 with TRBJ2-7, with D hard to call. The CDR3 contains 13 residues. In germline, CDR1 is KGHDR, CDR2 SFDVKD. V lost 3 bases to trimming and J lost 0 bases, with 5 bases between them. CDR3 nucleotide sequence: TGTGCCACCAGTGATGAGTTCTCCTACGAGCAGTACTTC. Encoded protein: CATSDEFSYEQYF.

The genes are TRBV4-1 and TRBJ1-1, with a weak D call TRBD1 (6 bases). Trimming shortened V by 5 bases and J by 0 bases, and 10 bases separated the two germline ends. In germline, CDR1 is MGHRA, CDR2 YSYEKL. This CDR3 spans 14 amino acids. The CDR3 DNA reads TGCGCCAGCAGCGTCAGGGGAATGAACACTGAAGCTTTCTTT. This encodes CASSVRGMNTEAFF.

The rearrangement uses TRBV6-5 and TRBJ1-6, with 7 bases lining up with TRBD1. V shed 2 bases and J 9 bases; nucleotides not matched to a gene: 4. CDR1 and CDR2 (germline): MNHEY, SVGAGI. The CDR3 consists of 14 residues. CDR3 protein: CASSYQGDRSPLHF. Written as DNA, the CDR3 is TGTGCCAGCAGTTACCAGGGGGATCGTTCACCCCTCCACTTT.

The rearrangement uses TRBV19 and TRBJ2-1; 12 bases agree with TRBD2. After removal of 0 bases from V and 7 bases from J, the junction contained 7 bases not matched to a gene. The CDR3 has 17 residues. The germline CDR1 and CDR2 sequences are LNHDA and SQIVND (reference sequence). In DNA, the CDR3 is TGTGCCAGTAGTATAGAGACTAGCGGGAGAAGTTTGAATGAGCAGTTCTTC. Encoded protein: CASSIETSGRSLNEQFF.

This sequence joins TRBV6-5 and TRBJ2-7, with D possibly TRBD2 on 5 matching bases. Germline V gene data show CDR1 as MNHEY and CDR2 as SVGAGI. V lost 0 bases and J lost 2, with 14 bases in between. The CDR3 consists of 16 residues. The CDR3 region is CASSYSGFSATYEQYF. CDR3 nucleotides: TGTGCCAGCAGTTACTCGGGGTTTAGCGCGACCTACGAGCAGTACTTC.

The gene calls are TRBV19 and TRBJ2-5; 8 bases map to TRBD2. The CDR3 runs to 18 residues. V was clipped by 2 bases and J by 0 bases; unmatched bases: 11. Germline V gives CDR1 LNHDA, CDR2 SQIVND (reference sequence). CDR3 amino acids: CASSIRLAGSLYQETQYF. The CDR3 region has the DNA TGTGCCAGTAGTATACGGCTAGCGGGTTCTCTATACCAAGAGACCCAGTACTTC.